This is a list of T cell receptor beta chains from one sample in a study of blood T cells in healthy people across ages. TCRdb processed the 5' RACE reads anew with MiXCR; each CDR3 protein has one entry. The sample comprises 710,000 or so distinct CDR3 sequences, 22% of which are singletons, and around a fifth rests with the top ten. The sample was blood. These receptors all stem from an older man in good health. CDR3s include the opening cysteine and the closing phenylalanine or tryptophan. The D gene is left open where the match is weak. Some rows mark clone size as missing; the rest say once, few, many or name a class of expanded clone.

TRBV11-1,-,TRBJ2-1,-,16,CATSRRRGRSYNEQFF,TGTGCCACTAGTCGTCGGAGGGGAAGGTCCTACAATGAGCAGTTCTTC
TRBV5-1,-,TRBJ2-3,TRBD1,14,CASSVDREVDTQYF,TGCGCCAGCAGCGTGGACAGGGAGGTAGATACGCAGTATTTT
TRBV15,many,TRBJ1-4,-,16,CATSRDHNTKTTGGFF,TGTGCCACCAGCAGAGACCATAACACGAAGACCACGGGAGGATTTTTT
TRBV7-6,few,TRBJ1-5,TRBD1,17,CASSLGQGRESLQPQHF,TGTGCCAGCAGCTTAGGACAGGGAAGGGAATCTCTTCAGCCCCAGCATTTT
TRBV12-3/TRBV12-4,few,TRBJ2-7,TRBD1,17,CASSFLAPGTGYYEQYF,TGTGCCAGCAGTTTCCTGGCCCCCGGGACAGGGTACTACGAGCAGTACTTC
TRBV29-1,many,TRBJ2-5,-,16,CSGLRSPGASQETQYF,TGCAGCGGTCTGCGGTCACCGGGGGCCTCACAAGAGACCCAGTACTTC
TRBV6-4,-,TRBJ2-3,-,13,CASSDSSGDTQYF,TGTGCCAGCAGTGACTCTAGCGGAGATACGCAGTATTTT
TRBV29-1,few,TRBJ2-2,-,13,CSARQTGTGELFF,TGCAGCGCCCGCCAGACAGGCACCGGGGAGCTGTTTTTT
TRBV6-1,once,TRBJ2-7,-,13,CASSVHRDGEQYF,TGTGCCAGCAGTGTCCACAGGGATGGAGAGCAGTACTTC
TRBV20-1,-,TRBJ2-4,TRBD2,14,CSARTSGRGNIQYF,TGCAGTGCTAGGACTAGCGGGAGGGGGAACATTCAGTACTTC
TRBV25-1,-,TRBJ2-7,-,16,CASSEGIVGSGYEQYF,TGTGCCAGCAGTGAAGGGATAGTAGGGTCGGGATACGAGCAGTACTTC
TRBV27,-,TRBJ1-5,TRBD1,15,CAGAGGRSGNQPQHF,TGTGCCGGCGCAGGGGGACGGAGCGGCAATCAGCCCCAGCATTTT
TRBV3-1,-,TRBJ2-5,-,15,CASSHGARGQETQYF,TGTGCCAGCAGCCATGGAGCCAGAGGGCAAGAGACCCAGTACTTC
TRBV7-2,-,TRBJ1-2,-,14,CASSPVAGNYGYTF,TGTGCCAGCAGCCCCGTGGCGGGGAACTATGGCTACACCTTC
TRBV10-3,-,TRBJ2-5,TRBD1,16,CAISESTGMREETQYF,TGTGCCATCAGTGAGTCGACAGGGATGAGAGAAGAGACCCAGTACTTC
TRBV6-6,few,TRBJ2-3,TRBD2,16,CASSWDLAGSTDTQYF,TGTGCCAGCAGTTGGGATTTAGCGGGGAGCACAGATACGCAGTATTTT
TRBV6-6,-,TRBJ1-1,TRBD1,15,CASRRDRDVDTEAFF,TGTGCCAGCAGGCGAGACAGGGACGTCGACACTGAAGCTTTCTTT
TRBV14,-,TRBJ2-5,-,12,CASSQSFETQYF,TGTGCCAGCAGCCAAAGTTTTGAGACCCAGTACTTC
TRBV28,-,TRBJ2-1,TRBD2,16,CASSHGLAGGPDEQFF,TGTGCCAGCAGTCACGGACTCGCGGGAGGGCCTGATGAGCAGTTCTTC
TRBV12-3/TRBV12-4,-,TRBJ2-7,TRBD2,17,CASSPGLAGSVSYEQYF,TGTGCCAGCAGCCCGGGACTAGCGGGGTCCGTTTCCTACGAGCAGTACTTC
TRBV20-1,-,TRBJ2-5,-,11,CSARTTGTQYF,TGCAGTGCTAGAACTACTGGGACCCAGTACTTC
TRBV20-1,many,TRBJ2-7,TRBD2,15,CSARSSGGLTYEQYF,TGCAGTGCTAGATCTAGCGGGGGGCTCACTTACGAGCAGTACTTC
TRBV7-9,-,TRBJ1-1,-,15,CASSLAETVNTEAFF,TGTGCCAGCAGCTTGGCAGAGACCGTGAACACTGAAGCTTTCTTT
TRBV29-1,few,TRBJ1-2,-,13,CSVARDALWGYTF,TGCAGCGTTGCCCGGGACGCTTTGTGGGGCTACACCTTC
TRBV7-8,-,TRBJ2-7,-,15,CASSLEGVLTYEQYF,TGTGCCAGCAGCTTAGAGGGGGTTTTAACCTACGAGCAGTACTTC
TRBV7-9,few,TRBJ2-1,TRBD2,16,CASSFMTSGRAHEQFF,TGTGCCAGCAGCTTTATGACTAGCGGGAGGGCCCATGAGCAGTTCTTC
TRBV12-3/TRBV12-4,few,TRBJ2-5,TRBD1,15,CASSRDRPLQETQYF,TGTGCCAGCAGTCGGGACAGACCGCTCCAAGAGACCCAGTACTTC
TRBV29-1,few,TRBJ1-4,TRBD1,12,CSVEDRDEKLFF,TGCAGCGTTGAGGACAGGGATGAAAAACTGTTTTTT
TRBV27,few,TRBJ2-1,-,15,CASPSREIPYNEQFF,TGTGCCAGCCCCTCCCGGGAGATCCCCTACAATGAGCAGTTCTTC
TRBV20-1,-,TRBJ1-1,TRBD1,13,CAYRGQGVAEAFF,TGCGCTTACCGGGGACAGGGGGTGGCTGAAGCTTTCTTT
TRBV7-9,-,TRBJ1-2,TRBD1,15,CASSLSRQGAIGYTF,TGTGCCAGCAGCTTATCAAGACAGGGGGCAATCGGCTACACCTTC
TRBV5-1,few,TRBJ2-2,TRBD2,15,CASGLGAGRTGELFF,TGCGCCAGCGGCTTGGGAGCGGGGAGAACCGGGGAGCTGTTTTTT
TRBV5-1,few,TRBJ2-3,TRBD1,15,CASRTTGGGTDTQYF,TGCGCCAGCAGAACTACAGGGGGAGGCACAGATACGCAGTATTTT
TRBV12-3/TRBV12-4,-,TRBJ1-1,TRBD1,14,CASTLQGAVTEAFF,TGTGCCAGCACCCTACAGGGGGCGGTGACTGAAGCTTTCTTT
TRBV5-1,-,TRBJ2-2,TRBD2,16,CASSASLARGTGELFF,TGCGCCAGCAGCGCTTCACTAGCGCGTGGCACCGGGGAGCTGTTTTTT
TRBV7-6,-,TRBJ2-5,-,13,CASTGAIRETQYF,TGTGCCAGCACAGGGGCGATAAGGGAGACCCAGTACTTC
TRBV5-1,few,TRBJ1-4,TRBD1,18,CASSLLGQGIATNEKLFF,TGCGCCAGCAGCTTGTTAGGACAGGGGATAGCAACTAATGAAAAACTGTTTTTT
TRBV20-1,-,TRBJ2-7,-,14,CSANPGGLTYEQYF,TGCAGTGCTAACCCCGGCGGGCTCACCTACGAGCAGTACTTC
TRBV3-1,few,TRBJ1-1,-,12,CASSQTRAEAFF,TGTGCCAGCAGCCAAACCAGGGCTGAAGCTTTCTTT
TRBV6-2/TRBV6-3,few,TRBJ2-1,-,16,CASTPVGFSSYNEQFF,TGTGCCAGCACCCCCGTCGGCTTCAGCTCCTACAATGAGCAGTTCTTC
TRBV6-2/TRBV6-3,-,TRBJ2-4,-,14,CASRYRPGYNIQYF,TGTGCCAGCAGATACCGGCCAGGGTATAACATTCAGTACTTC
TRBV29-1,-,TRBJ1-4,-,11,CSVDDNEKLFF,TGCAGCGTTGACGATAATGAAAAACTGTTTTTT
TRBV20-1,-,TRBJ1-2,-,13,CSAKGWGGDGYTF,TGCAGTGCTAAGGGGTGGGGGGGGGATGGCTACACCTTC
TRBV9,few,TRBJ2-1,-,14,CASGVVGDGGEQFF,TGTGCCAGCGGCGTAGTCGGGGACGGAGGTGAGCAGTTCTTC
TRBV27,-,TRBJ2-3,TRBD2,19,CASSFRPTTSGGAANTQYF,TGTGCCAGCAGTTTTAGACCCACGACTAGCGGGGGGGCGGCTAATACGCAGTATTTT
TRBV24-1,few,TRBJ1-5,-,15,CATSDPADFNQPQHF,TGTGCCACCAGTGACCCGGCGGACTTCAATCAGCCCCAGCATTTT
TRBV5-1,few,TRBJ2-1,-,13,CASSSLDYNEQFF,TGCGCCAGCAGCTCCTTAGACTACAATGAGCAGTTCTTC
TRBV5-1,few,TRBJ1-1,-,18,CASSPPHPQGVGNTEAFF,TGCGCCAGCAGCCCCCCGCACCCACAGGGAGTGGGGAACACTGAAGCTTTCTTT